This is a list of T cell receptor beta chains from one sample in a study of graft-versus-host responses after intestinal transplantation. Generated by immunoSEQ multiplex PCR, the TCRdb table keeps only in-frame clones and is missing some. The sample contains 10,000 to 15,000 clones, more than 30% of which appear only once. The sample in question was alloreactive CD8+ T cells from a mixed lymphocyte reaction culture, obtained before intestinal transplant. The receptors shown here come from a human patient who received an intestinal transplant. Both conserved end residues are part of each CDR3. The D gene is left open where the match is weak. Clone size is not always given. Where it is, it says once, few, many or a class for expanded clones.

>few|TRBJ2-7|.|TRBV10-2
TGCGCCAGCAGTGAGTCTTTACTCTACGAGCAGTACTTC
CASSESLLYEQYF
>.|TRBJ2-5|.|TRBV5-3
TGTGCCAGAATAGTAGGGAGACCGGAGACCCAGTACTTC
CARIVGRPETQYF
>.|TRBJ2-6|TRBD2|TRBV7-6
TGTGCCAGCAGCTGGACTAGCTCTGGGGCCAACGTCCTGACTTTC
CASSWTSSGANVLTF
>few|TRBJ2-2|.|TRBV29-1
TGCAGCGTGACAGGGAACACCGGGGAGCTGTTTTTT
CSVTGNTGELFF
>few|TRBJ1-6|.|TRBV10-3
TGTGCCATCAGTGAGTCGGTAGTAACAGGGAATTCACCCCTCCACTTT
CAISESVVTGNSPLHF
>few|TRBJ2-2|TRBD2|TRBV5-4
TGTGCCAGCAGCTTGGTAGCGGGAGCCATCACCGGGGAGCTGTTTTTT
CASSLVAGAITGELFF
>.|TRBJ1-2|.|TRBV7-9
TGTGCCAGCAGGAGACCGGGACGTCTATATGGCTACACCTTC
CASRRPGRLYGYTF
>.|TRBJ2-7|.|TRBV6-1
TGTGCCAGCGGTTGGAGCGGTTCATCCTACGAGCAGTACTTC
CASGWSGSSYEQYF
>.|TRBJ1-6|.|TRBV5-1
TGCGCCAGCAGCTTGTGGAGTCCCTATAATTCACCCCTCCACTTT
CASSLWSPYNSPLHF
>.|TRBJ1-1|.|TRBV7-9
TGTGCCAGCAGCTTTTATGACGGCTACACTGAAGCTTTCTTT
CASSFYDGYTEAFF
>.|TRBJ2-5|.|TRBV7-9
TGTGCCAGCAGCTTAGGAGTTCGGCACCAAGAGACCCAGTACTTC
CASSLGVRHQETQYF
>.|TRBJ1-2|.|TRBV7-6
TGTGCCAGCAGCTTGGGACAAAAGATCGGCTACACCTTC
CASSLGQKIGYTF
>.|TRBJ2-7|.|TRBV6-5
TGTGCCAGCGGACCAACAGGGTCGGGCTACGAGCAGTACTTC
CASGPTGSGYEQYF
>medium-sized|TRBJ1-2|.|TRBV28
TGTGCCAGCAGCTTTCAGAATTCCTATGGCTACACCTTC
CASSFQNSYGYTF
>.|TRBJ2-7|.|TRBV6-6
TGTGCCAGCAGTTACGGGGGTTCCGCCTACGAGCAGTACTTC
CASSYGGSAYEQYF
>.|TRBJ2-1|TRBD2|TRBV11-1
TGTGCCAGCAGCCCAACCGCGGGAGGATCCAATGAGCAGTTCTTC
CASSPTAGGSNEQFF
>few|TRBJ2-5|.|TRBV9
TGTGCCAGCAGCGAGGGTAAGAAGCAAGAGACCCAGTACTTC
CASSEGKKQETQYF
>few|TRBJ2-5|.|TRBV5-6
TGTGCCAGCAGCGCCGGACTGTATGGGGAGACCCAGTACTTC
CASSAGLYGETQYF
>medium-sized|TRBJ2-1|.|TRBV10-2
TGCGCCACACGTTCAGCTGTTACCTACAATGAGCAGTTCTTC
CATRSAVTYNEQFF
>few|TRBJ2-7|.|TRBV9
TGTGCCAGCAGCGTAGGAAGAATCCAGTACGAGCAGTACTTC
CASSVGRIQYEQYF
>.|TRBJ2-7|.|TRBV4-3
TGCGCCAGCAGCCAAGTTTATGGGAGCTACGAGCAGTACTTC
CASSQVYGSYEQYF
>few|TRBJ1-6|.|TRBV7-6
TGTGCCAGCAGCTTAGGCCCGAAAAATTCACCCCTCCACTTT
CASSLGPKNSPLHF
>.|TRBJ1-2|.|TRBV6-1
TGTGCCAGCAGTGGATTGGGCGCTATGCGAAAGACCTATGGCTACACCTTC
CASSGLGAMRKTYGYTF
>medium-sized|TRBJ2-7|TRBD1|TRBV9
TGTGCCAGCAGCGTAGCTTGGGACAGTGGCTACGAGCAGTACTTC
CASSVAWDSGYEQYF
>.|TRBJ2-7|.|TRBV7-9
TGTGCCAGCAGCCACCCGTTAGCCAACGAGCAGTACTTC
CASSHPLANEQYF
>few|TRBJ2-2|.|TRBV5-1
TGCGCCAGCAGCTTGGTTGCGGTTACCGGGGAGCTGTTTTTT
CASSLVAVTGELFF
>few|TRBJ2-7|.|TRBV10-1
TGCGCCAGCATTAGCTCCTACGAGCAGTACTTC
CASISSYEQYF
>.|TRBJ2-7|TRBD1|TRBV5-6
TGTGCCAGCAGCCCGGACAGGGGAAGCTACGAGCAGTACTTC
CASSPDRGSYEQYF
>.|TRBJ1-1|.|TRBV6-1
TGTGCCAGCAAGGAGAGGTATGGTAACACTGAAGCTTTCTTT
CASKERYGNTEAFF